This T cell receptor beta chain was identified in a study of shared clonotypes between healthy human individuals. Overall study results and limits: The study drew on few donors, limiting represented genetic and exposure-history diversity.

Produced via immunoSEQ multiplex PCR; TCRdb's table is partial and in-frame only. The table shows some 700,000 clones, with around 91% occurring only once. The V end lost 8 bases, the J end lost 2 bases, and 10 bases lay between the germline ends. Germline V gene sequence: CDR1 MDHEN, CDR2 SYDVKM. The length of the CDR3 is 12 residues. This clone has just one count. Its specificity is unknown. The rearrangement uses TRBV28 and TRBJ2-7; perhaps TRBD1 as D (6 bases). Sequenced: memory CD8+ T cells from PBMCs. Stated subset: CD45RO+ cells pooled with CCR7-negative TemRA cells. This TCR came from a man between 18 and 29 years old in good health. Some clones in this sample may be carry-over from other donors' samples. CDR3 bases: TGTGCCAGCGGCAGGGGCGCCTACGAGCAGTACTTC. The encoded protein is CASGRGAYEQYF.